The rows below give T cell receptor beta chains drawn from one sample of a study of blood T cell repertoires in COVID-19. Using immunoSEQ multiplex PCR, the repertoire was profiled, and TCRdb retains in-frame clones only, with some absent. The repertoire holds hundreds of thousands of clones, 80% to 90% seen once, with less than 9.5% in the top ten. Specimen: peripheral blood. The source of these receptors is a woman aged 45-59 years who had recovered from COVID-19. CDR3s include the opening cysteine and the closing phenylalanine or tryptophan. Clone size appears in some rows only: once, few, many, or a class for an expanded clone.

CDR3aa: CASSLGQGPRNTQYF
abundance: NA
v_gene: TRBV7-9
j_gene: TRBJ2-3

CDR3aa: CASSLEDSGAQETQYF
abundance: NA
v_gene: TRBV7-8
j_gene: TRBJ2-5

CDR3aa: CASSWRDEQFF
abundance: NA
v_gene: TRBV19
j_gene: TRBJ2-1

CDR3aa: CAARVFEVATDTQYF
abundance: NA
v_gene: TRBV5-8
j_gene: TRBJ2-3

CDR3aa: CASSSEGVGTDTQYF
abundance: NA
v_gene: TRBV7-2
j_gene: TRBJ2-3

CDR3aa: CASSPSGNYGYTF
abundance: NA
v_gene: TRBV27
j_gene: TRBJ1-2

CDR3aa: CASSPDGRSNYGYTF
abundance: NA
v_gene: TRBV7-9
j_gene: TRBJ1-2

CDR3aa: CASSYSMLAGDYEQFF
abundance: NA
v_gene: TRBV6-2/TRBV6-3
j_gene: TRBJ2-1

CDR3aa: CASSQELASNEKLFF
abundance: NA
v_gene: TRBV4-3
j_gene: TRBJ1-4

CDR3aa: CASSPRVPTDTQYF
abundance: NA
v_gene: TRBV4-1
j_gene: TRBJ2-3

CDR3aa: CASSLLGGTGELFF
abundance: NA
v_gene: TRBV5-4
j_gene: TRBJ2-2

CDR3aa: CASSQSLAGTYEQYF
abundance: NA
v_gene: TRBV4-1
j_gene: TRBJ2-7

CDR3aa: CASSLDSFTGELFF
abundance: NA
v_gene: TRBV5-1
j_gene: TRBJ2-2

CDR3aa: CASSRSGTTEAFF
abundance: NA
v_gene: TRBV28
j_gene: TRBJ1-1

CDR3aa: CASSLSLDGELFF
abundance: many
v_gene: TRBV27
j_gene: TRBJ2-2